This T cell receptor (beta chain) emerged from a study of blood T cell repertoires in COVID-19. Study-level background: Acute and convalescent COVID-19 specimens originated in the United States, Italy and Spain. Sample material is recorded as cDNA or gDNA derived from T cells, B-cell-depleted T cells, or PBMCs.

Trimming removed 3 bases at V and 4 bases at J, with 7 bases between. The CDR3 has 12 amino acids. Germline V gene data show CDR1 as KGHSH and CDR2 as LQKENI. In the study's own analysis: Estimation of nucleated cell counts was performed using reference gene primer amplification. The method was immunoSEQ multiplex PCR; TCRdb's version includes in-frame clones alone and lacks a portion of them. V, J and clone size are those of that table, while D and trimming were read from the DNA. The sample contains about 310,000 clones, around 86% of which appear only once. V gene TRBV18 combines with J gene TRBJ2-7; no definite D call. The receptor was isolated from a man in his 70s with acute or convalescent COVID-19. Input material: peripheral blood. CDR3 sequence reads: CASSPRTYEQYF. CDR3 sequence (DNA): TGTGCCAGCTCACCGCGTACGTACGAGCAGTACTTC.